The 9 T cell receptor beta chains given below trace back to one sample, sequenced in a study of T-cell reconstitution after alpha-beta-depleted transplantation in children. Unique molecular identifiers were incorporated during preparation of the TCRbeta library. Using its own MiXCR run on the PCR reads, TCRdb lists one record per CDR3 protein. The sample shows approximately 400,000 distinct CDR3 sequences, around 15% of them seen only once. The source was PBMCs, mostly from graft donor cells, collected 360 days after TCRalphabeta/CD19-depleted stem cell transplant. The source is a boy younger than two who had a stem cell transplant for Wiskott-Aldrich syndrome, so the T cells may come from the graft donor.

This clonotype was detected a few times. The V and J genes are TRBV7-9 and TRBJ2-3, with D perhaps given as TRBD1 or TRBD2 (5 bases each). The CDR3 runs to 14 residues. The V gene lost 3 bases and the J gene lost 1 base, with 8 bases spanning the gap. The V gene's germline CDR1 is SEHNR and CDR2 FQNEAQ (reference sequence). In DNA, the CDR3 is TGTGCCAGCAGCTTGGGGGTCGGCACAGATACGCAGTATTTT. The encoded protein is CASSLGVGTDTQYF.

This clonotype was seen only a few times. The J gene is TRBJ2-1, the V gene TRBV7-9; tentative D call: TRBD1 (7 bases). Looked up from germline, CDR1 is SEHNR and CDR2 is FQNEAQ (reference sequence). V shed 2 bases and J shed 6 bases, with 14 bases lying between them. This CDR3 spans 15 amino acids. CDR3 sequence reads: CASSLLAGGSNEQFF. CDR3 in DNA: TGTGCCAGCAGCTTATTGGCAGGGGGGTCCAATGAGCAGTTCTTC. The whole variable domain, filled in from reference TRBV7-9 and TRBJ2-1, reads DTGVSQNPRHKITKRGQNVTFRCDPISEHNRLYWYRQTLGQGPEFLTYFQNEAQLEKSRLLSDRFSAERPKGSFSTLEIQRTEQGDSAMYLCASSLLAGGSNEQFFGPGTRLTVL.

The V call is TRBV29-1, the J call TRBJ2-5; D unresolved. The germline V gene has CDR1 SQVTM and CDR2 ANQGSEA. This CDR3 is 11 amino acids long. V lost 7 bases, J lost 5 bases, and 11 bases lay in between. The CDR3 DNA follows: TGCAGCGCCGAAGGCTCGGAGACCCAGTACTTC. It is translated as CSAEGSETQYF.

This clonotype was seen only a few times. This chain links TRBV25-1 with TRBJ2-7; 8 nucleotides agree with TRBD1. This CDR3 comprises 15 residues. Germline CDR1 MGHDK, CDR2 SYGVNS. Trimming at V came to 4 bases and at J to 2 bases, leaving 7 bases not matched to a gene. The CDR3 coding sequence is TGTGCCAGCAGTGCCCTCAGGGGGCGCGCCTACGAGCAGTACTTC. Residues: CASSALRGRAYEQYF.

The rearrangement joins TRBV11-2 to TRBJ1-1, with 10 bases matching TRBD1. Germline CDR1 is SGHAT and CDR2 is FQNNGV. This CDR3 has 15 residues. The trim removed 9 bases at V and 8 bases at J, leaving 15 bases unmatched. This CDR3 reads CASIRDRGWRGEAFF. The CDR3 region has the DNA TGTGCCAGTATCCGGGACAGGGGCTGGAGGGGGGAAGCTTTCTTT.

This clonotype was seen more than once but under ten times. The chain carries TRBV7-8 and TRBJ2-3; D gene uncertain. Trimming removed 4 bases at V and 10 bases at J, with 15 bases between. The germline CDR1 and CDR2 sequences are SGHVS and FQNEAQ. The CDR3 has 13 amino acids. CDR3 DNA: TGTGCCAGCAGCTCACCCAGCCCGGAGTCGCAGTATTTT. This translates into CASSSPSPESQYF.

J is TRBJ2-5 and V is TRBV18; TRBD2 is a possible D gene (5 bases). The CDR3 spans 14 residues. CDR1 is KGHSH, CDR2 LQKENI, per germline. The V end lost 6 bases, the J end lost 1 base, and 12 bases lay between the germline ends. CDR3 DNA sequence: TGTGCCAGCTCGACCGGGCGGGTCCAAGAGACCCAGTACTTC. Its translation is CASSTGRVQETQYF.

This chain uses TRBV2 with TRBJ2-1; D is possibly TRBD2 (7 bases). CDR1 and CDR2 from the germline V gene are SNHLY and FYNNEI. The CDR3 has 13 amino acids. V shed 7 bases and J shed 7 bases, with 14 bases lying between them. The CDR3 DNA reads TGTGCCAGCACCACAGGGAGGGGTAATGAGCAGTTCTTC. Translated, it gives CASTTGRGNEQFF.

This clonotype appeared many times. This chain connects TRBV10-3 to TRBJ1-6; 8 bases line up with TRBD1. Trimming cost V 6 bases and J 3 bases; bases outside gene matches: 7. Germline V gene data show CDR1 as ENHRY and CDR2 as SYGVKD. This CDR3 is built from 16 residues. The CDR3 DNA reads as TGTGCCATCAGCCCGGACAGGGTGGGCTATAATTCACCCCTCCACTTT. It codes for CAISPDRVGYNSPLHF.